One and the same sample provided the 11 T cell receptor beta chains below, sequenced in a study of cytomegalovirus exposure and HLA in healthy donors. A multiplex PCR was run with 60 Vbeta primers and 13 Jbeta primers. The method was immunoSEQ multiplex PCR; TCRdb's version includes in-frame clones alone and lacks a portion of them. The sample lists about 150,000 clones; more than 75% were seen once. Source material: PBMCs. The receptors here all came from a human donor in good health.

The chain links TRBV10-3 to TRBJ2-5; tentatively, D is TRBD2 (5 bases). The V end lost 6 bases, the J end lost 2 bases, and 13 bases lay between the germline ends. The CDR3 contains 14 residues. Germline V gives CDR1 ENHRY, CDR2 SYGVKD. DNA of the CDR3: TGTGCCATCAGGTCTGGGAGCGGACAAGAGACCCAGTACTTC. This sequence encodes CAIRSGSGQETQYF.

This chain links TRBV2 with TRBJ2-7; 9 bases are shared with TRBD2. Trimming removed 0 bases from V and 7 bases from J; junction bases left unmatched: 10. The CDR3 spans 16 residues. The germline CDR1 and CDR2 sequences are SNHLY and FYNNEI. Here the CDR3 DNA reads TGTGCCAGCAGTGAAGCGCTGGCGGGGGGGGTTTTGGAGCAGTACTTC. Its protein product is CASSEALAGGVLEQYF.

The CDR3 loop reads CASSLRRTGRAKNIQYF. The CDR3, as DNA: TGTGCCAGCAGCCTCAGAAGGACAGGGCGAGCCAAAAACATTCAGTACTTC. The rearrangement uses TRBV27 and TRBJ2-4; 8 bases map to TRBD1. Per the germline V gene, CDR1 is MNHEY and CDR2 is SMNVEV (reference sequence). After removal of 6 bases from V and 0 bases from J, the junction contained 10 bases not matched to a gene. The CDR3 is 17 amino acids.

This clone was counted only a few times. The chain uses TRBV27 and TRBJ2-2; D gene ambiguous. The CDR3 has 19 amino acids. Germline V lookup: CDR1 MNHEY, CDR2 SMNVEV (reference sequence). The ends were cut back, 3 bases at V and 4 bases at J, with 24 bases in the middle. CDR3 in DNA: TGTGCCAGCAGTTTTAGTGGGCAGTCCGCGAGAGTTGGCACCGGGGAGCTGTTTTTT. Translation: CASSFSGQSARVGTGELFF.

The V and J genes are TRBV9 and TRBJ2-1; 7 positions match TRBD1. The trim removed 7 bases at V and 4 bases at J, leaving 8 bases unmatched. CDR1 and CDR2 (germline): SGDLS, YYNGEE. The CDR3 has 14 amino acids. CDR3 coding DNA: TGTGCCAGCGGAAGGGGGCCTGCATACAATGAGCAGTTCTTC. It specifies CASGRGPAYNEQFF.

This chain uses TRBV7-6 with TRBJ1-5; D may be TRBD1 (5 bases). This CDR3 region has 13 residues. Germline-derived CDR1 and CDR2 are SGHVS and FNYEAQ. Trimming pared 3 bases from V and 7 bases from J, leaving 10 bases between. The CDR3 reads CASSFGGDQPQHF. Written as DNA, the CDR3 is TGTGCCAGCAGCTTCGGGGGTGACCAGCCCCAGCATTTT. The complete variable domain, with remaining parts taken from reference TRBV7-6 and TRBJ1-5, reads GAGVSQSPRYKVTKRGQDVALRCDPISGHVSLYWYRQALGQGPEFLTYFNYEAQQDKSGLPNDRFSAERPEGSISTLTIQRTEQRDSAMYRCASSFGGDQPQHFGDGTRLSIL.

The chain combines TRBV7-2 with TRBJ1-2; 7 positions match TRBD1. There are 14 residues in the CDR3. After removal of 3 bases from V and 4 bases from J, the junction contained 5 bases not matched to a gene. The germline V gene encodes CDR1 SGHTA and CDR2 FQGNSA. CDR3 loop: CASSFPTGLYGYTF. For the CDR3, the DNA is TGTGCCAGCAGCTTCCCGACAGGGCTCTATGGCTACACCTTC.

Written as DNA, the CDR3 is TGTGCCAGCCGCGTGTGGGTAGCGGGAGAGGGTGAGCAGTTCTTC. It specifies CASRVWVAGEGEQFF. The V and J genes are TRBV13 and TRBJ2-1; 9 bases are a match to TRBD2. The CDR3 extends over 15 amino acids. Looked up from germline, CDR1 is PRHDT and CDR2 is FYEKMQ (reference sequence). The junction had 14 bases not matched to a gene; V was cut back by 8 bases and J by 9 bases.

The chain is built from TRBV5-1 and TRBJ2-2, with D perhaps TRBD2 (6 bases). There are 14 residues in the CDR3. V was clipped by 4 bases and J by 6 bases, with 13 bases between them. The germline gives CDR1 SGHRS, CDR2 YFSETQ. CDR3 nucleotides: TGCGCCAGCAGCGTCTCCGGGGGAGCCGGGGAGCTGTTTTTT. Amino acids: CASSVSGGAGELFF.

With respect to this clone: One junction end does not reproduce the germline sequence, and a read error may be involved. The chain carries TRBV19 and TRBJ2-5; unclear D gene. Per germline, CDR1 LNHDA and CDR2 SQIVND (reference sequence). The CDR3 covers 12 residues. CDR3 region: CASSAHQETQYF. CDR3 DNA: TGTGCCAGTAGCGCTCACCAGGAGACCCAGTACTTC. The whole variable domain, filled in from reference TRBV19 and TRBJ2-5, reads DGGITQSPKYLFRKEGQNVTLSCEQNLNHDAMYWYRQDPGQGLRLIYYSQIVNDFQKGDIAEGYSVSREKKESFPLTVTSAQKNPTAFYLCASSAHQETQYFGPGTRLLVL.

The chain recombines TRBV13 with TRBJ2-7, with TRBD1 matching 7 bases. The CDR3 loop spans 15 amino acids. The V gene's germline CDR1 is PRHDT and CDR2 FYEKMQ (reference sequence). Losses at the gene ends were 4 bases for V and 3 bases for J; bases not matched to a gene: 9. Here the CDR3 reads CASSSGEGARYEQYF. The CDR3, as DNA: TGTGCCAGCAGCTCAGGTGAGGGGGCGCGCTACGAGCAGTACTTC.